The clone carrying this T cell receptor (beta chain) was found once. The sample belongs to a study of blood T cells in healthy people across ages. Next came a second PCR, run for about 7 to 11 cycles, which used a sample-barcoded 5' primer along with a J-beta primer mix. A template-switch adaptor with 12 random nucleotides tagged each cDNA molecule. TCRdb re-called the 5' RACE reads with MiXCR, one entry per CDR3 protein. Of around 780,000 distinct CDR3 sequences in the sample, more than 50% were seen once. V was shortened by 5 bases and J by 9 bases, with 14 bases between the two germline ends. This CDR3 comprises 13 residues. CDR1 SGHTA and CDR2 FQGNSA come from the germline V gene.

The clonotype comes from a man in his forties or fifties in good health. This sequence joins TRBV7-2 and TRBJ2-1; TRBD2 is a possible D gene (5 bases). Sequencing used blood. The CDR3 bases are TGTGCCAGCAGCCTCGGGGTAGCGAGTGAGCAGTTCTTC. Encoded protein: CASSLGVASEQFF.